This T cell receptor beta chain came from a study of shared clonotypes between healthy human individuals. Overall study findings and caveats: Generation probability values for non-shared clonotypes were lower than those for clonotypes shared by all four donors. Naive subsets generally had larger estimated richness than memory subsets.

Turning to this clone: The target antigen is unknown.

Each of the donors was a healthy adult who was HIV-negative and had not had a recent acute infection or vaccination. Sequenced by immunoSEQ multiplex PCR; TCRdb stores in-frame clones only, minus some. The table records a few million clones, 85% to 95% of them present only once. This clonotype was sampled from a man aged 18-30 years in good health. Some clones in this sample may be carry-over from other donors' samples. Specimen: naive CD4+ T cells from PBMCs. Subset of the sample: CD45RA+ positively selected.

As DNA, the CDR3 is TGCGCCAGCAGCTTGGCTATTAGTCTCGTCGATGAGCAGTTCTTC. It is translated as CASSLAISLVDEQFF. The chain uses TRBV5-1 and TRBJ2-1; D not resolved. Germline-derived CDR1 and CDR2 are SGHRS and YFSETQ. This CDR3 is built from 15 residues. The V end lost 0 bases, the J end lost 8 bases, and 15 bases lay between the germline ends.